The rows below give T cell receptor beta chains drawn from one sample of a study of blood T cell repertoires in COVID-19. Data came from immunoSEQ multiplex PCR; TCRdb stores just in-frame clones and leaves some out. The sample has about 50,000 clones; around 90% are singletons. The sequenced sample consisted of peripheral blood. The source of these receptors is a human donor in a cohort sampled during active COVID-19. Each CDR3 is given with its conserved first and last residue. A D gene is named only where the DNA matches it firmly. The listing skips clone size in some rows; elsewhere it reads once, few, many or a size class.

clone_size: -
v_call: TRBV10-3
j_call: TRBJ1-1
d_call: TRBD1
cdr3_aa: CAISATGLTEAFF
cdr3_nt: TGTGCCATCAGTGCGACAGGGCTCACTGAAGCTTTCTTT

clone_size: -
v_call: TRBV6-2/TRBV6-3
j_call: TRBJ2-5
d_call: TRBD1
cdr3_aa: CASSKTGQTTPGSQYF
cdr3_nt: TGTGCCAGCAGTAAGACAGGGCAAACTACGCCGGGGTCCCAGTACTTC

clone_size: -
v_call: TRBV5-1
j_call: TRBJ2-7
d_call: -
cdr3_aa: CASSLEPRVNYEQYF
cdr3_nt: TGCGCCAGCAGCTTGGAACCCAGGGTGAACTACGAGCAGTACTTC

clone_size: -
v_call: TRBV30
j_call: TRBJ2-7
d_call: -
cdr3_aa: CAWRGGSSYEQYF
cdr3_nt: TGTGCCTGGAGAGGGGGTAGCTCCTACGAGCAGTACTTC

clone_size: few
v_call: TRBV6-1
j_call: TRBJ1-6
d_call: -
cdr3_aa: CASSASGHLNNSPLHF
cdr3_nt: TGTGCCAGCAGTGCTAGCGGACACCTCAATAATTCACCCCTCCACTTT

clone_size: -
v_call: TRBV5-4
j_call: TRBJ2-1
d_call: -
cdr3_aa: CASSFDGDSRYNEQFF
cdr3_nt: TGTGCCAGCAGCTTTGATGGGGACTCGAGATACAATGAGCAGTTCTTC

clone_size: -
v_call: TRBV27
j_call: TRBJ2-2
d_call: TRBD2
cdr3_aa: CASSLGRTSVTGELFF
cdr3_nt: TGTGCCAGCAGTTTAGGAAGGACTAGCGTTACCGGGGAGCTGTTTTTT

clone_size: -
v_call: TRBV29-1
j_call: TRBJ2-2
d_call: -
cdr3_aa: CSAITGSAGELFF
cdr3_nt: TGCAGCGCTATAACAGGGTCCGCCGGGGAGCTGTTTTTT

clone_size: -
v_call: TRBV11-2
j_call: TRBJ2-2
d_call: TRBD1
cdr3_aa: CASSLQPRTGTGRTGELFF
cdr3_nt: TGTGCCAGCAGTTTGCAACCAAGGACCGGGACAGGGAGGACCGGGGAGCTGTTTTTT

clone_size: -
v_call: TRBV5-4
j_call: TRBJ2-5
d_call: TRBD2
cdr3_aa: CASSSGLARDGETQYF
cdr3_nt: TGTGCCAGCAGCTCGGGACTAGCGCGGGATGGAGAGACCCAGTACTTC

clone_size: -
v_call: TRBV7-2
j_call: TRBJ2-7
d_call: -
cdr3_aa: CASSPARVIRGEQYF
cdr3_nt: TGTGCCAGCAGTCCAGCCAGGGTTATTAGAGGCGAGCAGTACTTC

clone_size: -
v_call: TRBV4-3
j_call: TRBJ1-2
d_call: -
cdr3_aa: CASSPLGVGLPGGYTF
cdr3_nt: TGCGCCAGCAGCCCATTGGGAGTAGGATTGCCGGGTGGCTACACCTTC

clone_size: -
v_call: TRBV27
j_call: TRBJ2-1
d_call: TRBD1
cdr3_aa: CASSLAGQGATSEQFF
cdr3_nt: TGTGCCAGCAGTTTAGCGGGACAGGGGGCAACAAGTGAGCAGTTCTTC

clone_size: -
v_call: TRBV25-1
j_call: TRBJ1-2
d_call: -
cdr3_aa: CASSDRGLRGYTF
cdr3_nt: TGTGCCAGCAGTGATAGGGGCCTTCGGGGCTACACCTTC

clone_size: -
v_call: TRBV7-9
j_call: TRBJ1-2
d_call: TRBD1
cdr3_aa: CASSPSGTGGDGYTF
cdr3_nt: TGTGCCAGCAGCCCTTCCGGGACAGGGGGCGATGGCTACACCTTC

clone_size: -
v_call: TRBV7-9
j_call: TRBJ2-7
d_call: -
cdr3_aa: CASSLEHYEQYF
cdr3_nt: TGTGCCAGCAGCTTAGAGCATTACGAGCAGTACTTC

clone_size: -
v_call: TRBV23-1
j_call: TRBJ2-3
d_call: -
cdr3_aa: CASSPLTRQDTQYF
cdr3_nt: TGCGCCAGCAGTCCCCTCACCAGGCAGGATACGCAGTATTTT

clone_size: -
v_call: TRBV5-1
j_call: TRBJ1-1
d_call: TRBD1
cdr3_aa: CASSQQGSEAFF
cdr3_nt: TGCGCCAGCAGCCAACAGGGGTCTGAAGCTTTCTTT

clone_size: -
v_call: TRBV19
j_call: TRBJ1-5
d_call: -
cdr3_aa: CASSIQGSGPQHF
cdr3_nt: TGTGCCAGTAGTATTCAAGGGAGCGGGCCCCAGCATTTT

clone_size: -
v_call: TRBV5-5
j_call: TRBJ2-7
d_call: -
cdr3_aa: CASSLTAYEQYF
cdr3_nt: TGTGCCAGCAGCTTGACAGCCTACGAGCAGTACTTC

clone_size: -
v_call: TRBV6-5
j_call: TRBJ2-1
d_call: TRBD2
cdr3_aa: CASRGGASGYNEQFF
cdr3_nt: TGTGCCAGCAGGGGGGGGGCTAGCGGGTACAATGAGCAGTTCTTC

clone_size: -
v_call: TRBV2
j_call: TRBJ2-7
d_call: TRBD1
cdr3_aa: CASSAGTVFYEQYF
cdr3_nt: TGTGCCAGCAGTGCTGGGACAGTCTTCTACGAGCAGTACTTC

clone_size: once
v_call: TRBV5-4
j_call: TRBJ1-3
d_call: -
cdr3_aa: CASSLGPVGNTIYF
cdr3_nt: TGTGCCAGCAGCTTGGGGCCAGTCGGAAACACCATATATTTT

clone_size: -
v_call: TRBV5-1
j_call: TRBJ2-1
d_call: TRBD2
cdr3_aa: CASSLGLAGGPSENEQFF
cdr3_nt: TGCGCCAGCAGCTTAGGACTAGCGGGGGGCCCAAGCGAAAATGAGCAGTTCTTC

clone_size: -
v_call: TRBV7-9
j_call: TRBJ1-1
d_call: TRBD1
cdr3_aa: CASSATGQGSTEAFF
cdr3_nt: TGTGCCAGCAGCGCCACCGGACAGGGTAGCACTGAAGCTTTCTTT

clone_size: -
v_call: TRBV14
j_call: TRBJ2-1
d_call: TRBD2
cdr3_aa: CASSLGTSGVREQFF
cdr3_nt: TGTGCCAGCAGCCTAGGGACTAGCGGGGTTAGAGAGCAGTTCTTC

clone_size: -
v_call: TRBV9
j_call: TRBJ2-3
d_call: TRBD2
cdr3_aa: CASSVDGGAFTDTQYF
cdr3_nt: TGTGCCAGCAGCGTAGACGGGGGGGCATTCACAGATACGCAGTATTTT

clone_size: -
v_call: TRBV7-2
j_call: TRBJ2-5
d_call: TRBD1
cdr3_aa: CASSWQGEETQYF
cdr3_nt: TGTGCCAGCAGCTGGCAGGGGGAGGAGACCCAGTACTTC

clone_size: -
v_call: TRBV6-1
j_call: TRBJ1-2
d_call: TRBD1
cdr3_aa: CASSESVGTGVYGYTF
cdr3_nt: TGTGCCAGCAGTGAAAGTGTAGGGACAGGGGTGTATGGCTACACCTTC

clone_size: -
v_call: TRBV29-1
j_call: TRBJ1-5
d_call: -
cdr3_aa: CSVRIGESNQPQHF
cdr3_nt: TGCAGCGTTAGGATCGGGGAGAGCAATCAGCCCCAGCATTTT